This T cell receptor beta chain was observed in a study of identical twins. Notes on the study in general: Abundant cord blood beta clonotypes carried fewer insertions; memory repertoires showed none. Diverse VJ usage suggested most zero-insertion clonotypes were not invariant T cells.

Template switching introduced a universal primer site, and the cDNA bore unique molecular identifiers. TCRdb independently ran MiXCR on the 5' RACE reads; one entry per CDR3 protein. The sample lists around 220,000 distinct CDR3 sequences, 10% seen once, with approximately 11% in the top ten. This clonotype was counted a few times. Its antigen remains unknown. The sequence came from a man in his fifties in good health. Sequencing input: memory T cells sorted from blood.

CDR3 protein: CASSPGGAGVTNEQFF. The CDR3, as DNA: TGTGCCAGCAGCCCCGGCGGAGCGGGAGTAACCAATGAGCAGTTCTTC. The V call is TRBV7-3, the J call TRBJ2-1; 8 nucleotides agree with TRBD2. After removal of 5 bases from V and 6 bases from J, the junction contained 12 bases not matched to a gene. CDR3 size: 16 residues. Germline CDR1 reads SGHTA; CDR2 reads FQGTGA.